A single count supports the clone carrying this T cell receptor (beta chain). Its antigen is not known. These data originate in a study of T cell responses to AZD1222 COVID-19 vaccine. Study results and caveats: Distributed over spike, vaccine-associated CD4 TCRs predominated at 160-218 and 743-854.

V lost 3 bases and J lost 3, with 20 bases in between. The germline CDR1 and CDR2 sequences are MNHEY and SMNVEV (reference sequence). This CDR3 is built from 17 residues. Assay: immunoSEQ multiplex PCR; the TCRdb copy retains only in-frame clones and omits some. There are over 110,000 clones in the sample; roughly 90% occur only once, and 1.5% to 2% lies in the top ten. The source is an adult who received the AZD1222 COVID-19 vaccine. The chain has TRBV27 and TRBJ1-1; no clear D. The sample was peripheral blood, taken 28 days after the second AZD1222 dose. The CDR3 sequence is CASSFRPFDLLDTEAFF. The CDR3 DNA reads TGTGCCAGCAGTTTCCGCCCGTTTGATTTATTGGACACTGAAGCTTTCTTT.